The rows below give T cell receptor beta chains drawn from one sample of a study of shared clonotypes between healthy human individuals. The table came from immunoSEQ multiplex PCR; TCRdb's copy has only in-frame clones and leaves some out. In the table there are 2 million to 2.5 million clones, over 85% of which are singletons. Sequenced sample: naive CD4+ T cells from PBMCs. The receptors derive from a man aged 18 to 29 in good health. Some clones in this sample may be carry-over from other donors' samples. CDR3s include the opening cysteine and the closing phenylalanine or tryptophan. The D gene is left open where the match is weak.

cdr3_aa | cdr3_nt | v_call | cdr3_length | d_call | j_call
CASSQVGRYEQYF | TGCGCCAGCAGCCAAGTAGGGCGTTACGAGCAGTACTTC | TRBV4-1 | 13 | NA | TRBJ2-7
CASSLPTRDSMNTEAFF | TGCGCCAGCAGCTTACCCACCCGGGACAGCATGAACACTGAAGCTTTCTTT | TRBV5-1 | 17 | TRBD1 | TRBJ1-1
CASKGDRGYGYTF | TGTGCCAGCAAAGGGGACAGGGGGTATGGCTACACCTTC | TRBV6-6 | 13 | TRBD1 | TRBJ1-2
CATSRPSTAHGELFF | TGTGCCACCAGCAGACCCTCGACAGCTCATGGGGAGCTGTTTTTT | TRBV15 | 15 | NA | TRBJ2-2
CASSLVGQGIRTTEAFF | TGCGCCAGCAGCTTGGTGGGACAGGGGATTAGGACCACTGAAGCTTTCTTT | TRBV5-1 | 17 | TRBD1 | TRBJ1-1
CASSLPEQGKLFF | TGTGCCAGCAGCCTCCCTGAACAGGGAAAACTGTTTTTT | TRBV28 | 13 | NA | TRBJ1-4
CAISEDSNQPQHF | TGTGCCATCAGTGAGGACAGCAATCAACCCCAGCATTTT | TRBV10-3 | 13 | NA | TRBJ1-5
CASSPPNQLAYQETQYF | TGTGCCAGCTCACCACCGAATCAACTAGCGTACCAAGAGACCCAGTACTTC | TRBV18 | 17 | TRBD2 | TRBJ2-5
CASSIGLAAARANTGELFF | TGCGCCAGCAGCATCGGACTAGCGGCGGCCAGGGCGAACACCGGGGAGCTGTTTTTT | TRBV5-1 | 19 | TRBD2 | TRBJ2-2
CASSRFGQGARYEQYF | TGTGCCAGTAGTAGATTCGGACAGGGGGCGAGATACGAGCAGTACTTC | TRBV19 | 16 | TRBD1 | TRBJ2-7
CASRPDLPRAEAFF | TGTGCCAGCAGGCCTGACCTCCCGAGGGCTGAAGCTTTCTTT | TRBV7-9 | 14 | NA | TRBJ1-1
CASSLRGHDTGELFF | TGTGCCAGCAGCTTAAGGGGCCACGACACCGGGGAGCTGTTTTTT | TRBV7-3 | 15 | NA | TRBJ2-2
CASSLSGRGATGELFF | TGTGCCAGCAGTTTATCGGGCAGGGGGGCCACCGGGGAGCTGTTTTTT | TRBV28 | 16 | NA | TRBJ2-2
CASSEYLLTGSSYNEQFF | TGTGCCAGCAGTGAATATTTATTGACAGGGAGCTCCTACAATGAGCAGTTCTTC | TRBV6-1 | 18 | TRBD1 | TRBJ2-1
CASSFGSASYEQYF | TGCGCCAGCAGCTTCGGGTCGGCCTCCTACGAGCAGTACTTC | TRBV5-1 | 14 | NA | TRBJ2-7
CSVVKPAPYEQYF | TGCAGCGTTGTCAAGCCAGCCCCCTACGAGCAGTACTTC | TRBV29-1 | 13 | NA | TRBJ2-7
CASSYGGPYTEAFF | TGTGCCAGCAGTTATGGGGGCCCCTACACTGAAGCTTTCTTT | TRBV6-6 | 14 | NA | TRBJ1-1
CASSNTGTRGAFF | TGTGCCAGCAGCAACACCGGGACCAGAGGAGCTTTCTTT | TRBV2 | 13 | NA | TRBJ1-1